These T cell receptor beta chains were read from a single sample in a study of identical twins. Each CDR3 protein is one row after TCRdb ran MiXCR on the 5' RACE reads. The sample has about 290,000 distinct CDR3 sequences; roughly 8.6% are singletons. These data were also filed under a second study, of yellow fever vaccine responses in identical twins.

The sample taken for sequencing was CD8+ T cells sorted from blood. The receptors originated from a woman aged 18-29 years in good health. The CDR3 runs from the conserved cysteine through the conserved F or W. A D gene is named only where the DNA matches it firmly. Not all rows give a size; the values are once, few, many and, for expanded clones, a class.

few	TRBD1	TRBV29-1	TRBJ2-7	CSVLTGPYEQYF	TGCAGCGTTCTGACAGGGCCCTACGAGCAGTACTTC
NA	TRBD2	TRBV4-3	TRBJ2-1	CASSQEPSTSGSYNEQFF	TGCGCCAGCAGCCAAGAACCGTCCACTAGCGGTTCCTACAATGAGCAGTTCTTC
many	TRBD1	TRBV6-1	TRBJ2-1	CASSEWQGASENNEQFF	TGTGCCAGCAGTGAATGGCAGGGGGCTTCGGAAAACAATGAGCAGTTCTTC
NA	NA	TRBV6-1	TRBJ1-5	CASSEGRDLPAPQHF	TGTGCCAGCAGTGAAGGGAGGGACCTCCCCGCACCCCAGCATTTT
few	TRBD2	TRBV7-9	TRBJ2-7	CASSPGLAGTIYEQYF	TGTGCCAGCAGTCCCGGACTAGCGGGAACAATTTACGAGCAGTACTTC
few	TRBD1	TRBV29-1	TRBJ2-7	CSVEEGTGYEQYF	TGCAGCGTTGAAGAGGGGACAGGCTACGAGCAGTACTTC
NA	TRBD1	TRBV5-5	TRBJ2-3	CASSPQGASDTQYF	TGTGCCAGCAGCCCGCAGGGGGCGTCAGATACGCAGTATTTT
many	NA	TRBV7-9	TRBJ2-1	CASSLVPSLSYNEQFF	TGTGCCAGCAGCTTAGTTCCGAGTCTCTCCTACAATGAGCAGTTCTTC
many	NA	TRBV28	TRBJ2-7	CASSRAGFPHEQYF	TGTGCCAGCTCCCGGGCTGGGTTCCCCCACGAGCAGTACTTC
many	NA	TRBV7-2	TRBJ2-4	CASSPSIAKNIQYF	TGTGCCAGCAGCCCTTCGATAGCCAAAAACATTCAGTACTTC
few	TRBD2	TRBV27	TRBJ2-7	CASSPSRIAGAPTYEQYF	TGTGCCAGCAGTCCCTCGAGAATAGCGGGGGCCCCCACCTACGAGCAGTACTTC
NA	NA	TRBV11-2	TRBJ2-7	CASSPWGRGPYEQYF	TGTGCCAGCAGCCCGTGGGGCAGGGGCCCCTACGAGCAGTACTTC
few	NA	TRBV20-1	TRBJ2-1	CSASVDPDNEQFF	TGCAGTGCTAGTGTCGACCCGGACAATGAGCAGTTCTTC
NA	NA	TRBV2	TRBJ2-3	CASRSTVGYGTDTQYF	TGTGCCAGCAGATCGACCGTAGGATATGGCACAGATACGCAGTATTTT
few	TRBD2	TRBV4-3	TRBJ2-2	CASSHTSGSSHGELFF	TGCGCCAGCAGCCATACTAGCGGGAGTTCCCACGGGGAGCTGTTTTTT
NA	TRBD1	TRBV3-1	TRBJ2-7	CASKPDRGADYEQYF	TGTGCCAGCAAACCCGACAGGGGCGCAGACTACGAGCAGTACTTC
once	TRBD2	TRBV27	TRBJ2-3	CASSFHGRGNTQYF	TGTGCCAGCAGTTTTCACGGGAGGGGGAATACGCAGTATTTT
NA	TRBD2	TRBV11-2	TRBJ2-1	CASSFSGRGNEQFF	TGTGCCAGCAGCTTTAGCGGGAGGGGGAATGAGCAGTTCTTC
many	TRBD1	TRBV6-4	TRBJ1-2	CASSDRQGSNYGYTF	TGTGCCAGCAGTGACCGACAGGGAAGTAACTATGGCTACACCTTC
NA	TRBD2	TRBV20-1	TRBJ2-7	CSARDLAGGSYEQYF	TGCAGTGCTAGGGACCTAGCGGGAGGGTCCTACGAGCAGTACTTC
NA	TRBD2	TRBV10-3	TRBJ2-1	CAIRPLAGANNEQFF	TGTGCCATCAGACCTCTAGCGGGAGCCAACAATGAGCAGTTCTTC
few	TRBD2	TRBV30	TRBJ2-5	CAWSERLALVETQYF	TGTGCCTGGAGCGAACGACTAGCTCTAGTCGAGACCCAGTACTTC
NA	NA	TRBV6-2/TRBV6-3	TRBJ2-7	CASSYLRTYEQYF	TGTGCCAGCAGTTATCTCAGGACCTACGAGCAGTACTTC
many	NA	TRBV2	TRBJ1-1	CASSGQPDGMNTEAFF	TGTGCCAGCAGTGGACAGCCGGATGGGATGAACACTGAAGCTTTCTTT